These 8 T cell receptor beta chains were sequenced from one sample in a study of T cells in Graves' hyperthyroidism and ophthalmopathy. RNA transcripts yielded amplified TCR beta CDR3 regions. A set of HTBI primers served as the primers for a first-round RT-PCR of the TCR CDR3. TCRdb processed the multiplex PCR reads anew with MiXCR; each CDR3 protein has one entry. The sample holds fewer than 800,000 distinct CDR3 sequences; 16% are singletons and the top ten take roughly 8%. Sequenced material: blood. These receptors were taken from a man aged 18 to 30 with Graves' hyperthyroidism.

With regard to this clonotype: Relative to the germline gene, one junction end is altered; a read error may explain this. The rearrangement joins TRBV28 to TRBJ2-1; D not resolved. Germline values: CDR1 MDHEN, CDR2 SYDVKM. The CDR3 totals 13 residues. CDR3 region: CAGSLEVNNEQFF. The CDR3 nucleotides read TGTGCCGGCAGTTTAGAAGTTAACAATGAGCAGTTCTTC.

This clonotype has at least ten counts. The V call is TRBV28, the J call TRBJ2-3; D is unresolved. The CDR3 spans 10 residues. Looked up from germline, CDR1 is MDHEN and CDR2 is SYDVKM. Trimming pared 2 bases from V and 7 bases from J, leaving 1 base between. The chain's CDR3 is CASSLHTQYF. Written as DNA, the CDR3 is TGTGCCAGCAGTTTACATACGCAGTATTTT.

The DNA for the CDR3 is TGTGCCAGCAGTTATGGGACAGAGGCCTACGAGCAGTACTTC. It specifies CASSYGTEAYEQYF. The chain combines TRBV6-1 with TRBJ2-7; 7 positions agree with TRBD1. Per the germline V gene, CDR1 is MNHNS and CDR2 is SASEGT. V lost 5 bases and J lost 2; bases outside the gene matches: 6. This CDR3 contains 14 residues.

Many counts were recorded for this clonotype. The chain links TRBV6-5 to TRBJ2-1; TRBD1 agrees at 7 bases. The CDR3 has 15 amino acids. The trim removed 4 bases at V and 3 bases at J, leaving 6 bases unmatched. Germline CDR1 reads MNHEY; CDR2 reads SVGAGI. The CDR3 DNA reads TGTGCCAGCAGTTCGAGACAGGGTGGCTACAATGAGCAGTTCTTC. Translated: CASSSRQGGYNEQFF.

There are a few counts of this clonotype. The rearrangement links TRBV30 to TRBJ1-1, with D perhaps matching TRBD1 (6 bases). The germline CDR1 and CDR2 sequences are GTSNPN and SVGIG (reference sequence). The CDR3 runs 14 residues. Trimming cost V 4 bases and J 1 base, with 13 bases left between them. The CDR3 here is CAWIRGPENTEAFF. The DNA of the CDR3 is TGTGCCTGGATCAGGGGTCCAGAGAACACTGAAGCTTTCTTT.

This chain connects TRBV12-3 or TRBV12-4 to TRBJ1-1; D uncertain. V was pared by 3 bases and J by 0 bases, with 14 bases between. The CDR3 is made up of 16 amino acids. Written as DNA, the CDR3 is TGTGCCAGCAGTTTCCCCGGGTCGCACTTGAACACTGAAGCTTTCTTT. This gives the protein CASSFPGSHLNTEAFF.

The gene calls are TRBV6-2 or TRBV6-3 and TRBJ2-1; 10 bases match TRBD2. Trimming removed 8 bases from V and 3 bases from J; junction bases left unmatched: 4. This CDR3 is 14 amino acids long. Germline V CDR1 and CDR2: MNHEY, SVGEGT. The CDR3: CASHLAGVYNEQFF. In DNA, the CDR3 is TGTGCCAGCCACCTAGCGGGAGTCTACAATGAGCAGTTCTTC.

The chain uses TRBV10-3 and TRBJ2-3; D is ambiguous. Germline V CDR1 and CDR2: ENHRY, SYGVKD. V gave up 8 bases and J gave up 4 bases, with 10 bases separating them. This CDR3 has 12 residues. CDR3 nucleotides: TGTGCCATCGCCCCCGGTTCAGATACGCAGTATTTT. Residues: CAIAPGSDTQYF.